Sequencing of this T cell receptor (beta chain) was carried out in a study of T cells after yellow fever vaccination. This CDR3 spans 16 amino acids. V was shortened by 0 bases and J by 1 base, with 12 bases between the two germline ends. This clonotype was seen many times. The authors made TCR cDNA by 5'RACE template switching, adding a universal primer site and UMIs. TCRdb ran MiXCR on the 5' RACE reads and lists one entry per CDR3 protein. This sample carries approximately 580,000 distinct CDR3 sequences, roughly 17% of them seen once, and the ten largest clones take approximately 15%. Specimen: PBMCs, collected about 5 days after the first yellow fever vaccination. The J gene is TRBJ1-1, the V gene TRBV12-3 or TRBV12-4; D is perhaps TRBD1 (5 bases). This receptor was identified in a man between 18 and 29 years old who received the YFV17D yellow fever vaccine. CDR3 residues: CASSLAGGAGNTEAFF. The CDR3 nucleotides read TGTGCCAGCAGTTTAGCGGGTGGGGCGGGGAACACTGAAGCTTTCTTT.